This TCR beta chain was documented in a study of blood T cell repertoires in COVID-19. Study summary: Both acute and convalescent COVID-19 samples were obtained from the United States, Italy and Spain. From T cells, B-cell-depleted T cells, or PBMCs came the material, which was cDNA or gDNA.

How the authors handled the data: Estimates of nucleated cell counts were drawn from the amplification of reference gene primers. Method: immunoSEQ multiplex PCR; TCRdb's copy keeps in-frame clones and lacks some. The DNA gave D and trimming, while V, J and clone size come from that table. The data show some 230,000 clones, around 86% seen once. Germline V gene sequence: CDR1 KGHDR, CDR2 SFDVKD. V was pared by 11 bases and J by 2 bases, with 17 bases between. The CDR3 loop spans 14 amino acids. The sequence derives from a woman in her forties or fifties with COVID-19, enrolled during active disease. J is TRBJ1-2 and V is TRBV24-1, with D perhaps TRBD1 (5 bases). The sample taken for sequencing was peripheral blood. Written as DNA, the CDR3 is TGTGCCATCCCTCGGATAGCAGGGAACTATGGCTACACCTTC. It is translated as CAIPRIAGNYGYTF.